This TCR beta chain comes out of a study of vaccination effects on CD4 cells after COVID-19. The overall study: It was two doses of either the BNT162b2 or mRNA-1273 vaccine that participants received. General observations from the study: Pronounced clonal contraction occurred in clones induced by infection and by vaccine late after vaccination. From healthy vaccinees, only 1 of 255 vaccine-induced clones also reacted to common cold coronaviruses. The study, lacking early post-infection timepoints, had few convalescent patients.

Subsequent to a culture period of less than twelve days, CD4+ T cells were isolated. Data came from immunoSEQ multiplex PCR; TCRdb stores just in-frame clones and leaves some out. This table has 50,000 to 60,000 clones, about 80% appearing once. On this clone itself: Its antigen is as yet unknown.

There are 12 residues in the CDR3. Germline V gene data show CDR1 as SGHAT and CDR2 as FQNNGV. The V end lost 1 base, the J end lost 10 bases, and 8 bases lay between the germline ends. This specimen consisted of CD4+ T cells from PBMCs cultured without peptide, obtained before COVID-19 vaccination. The receptor's source is a human donor who received a COVID-19 vaccine. V is TRBV11-2 and J is TRBJ2-1; TRBD1 is a possible D gene (6 bases). The CDR3 is CASSLVGQEQFF. The CDR3 DNA follows: TGTGCCAGCAGCTTAGTTGGACAGGAGCAGTTCTTC.